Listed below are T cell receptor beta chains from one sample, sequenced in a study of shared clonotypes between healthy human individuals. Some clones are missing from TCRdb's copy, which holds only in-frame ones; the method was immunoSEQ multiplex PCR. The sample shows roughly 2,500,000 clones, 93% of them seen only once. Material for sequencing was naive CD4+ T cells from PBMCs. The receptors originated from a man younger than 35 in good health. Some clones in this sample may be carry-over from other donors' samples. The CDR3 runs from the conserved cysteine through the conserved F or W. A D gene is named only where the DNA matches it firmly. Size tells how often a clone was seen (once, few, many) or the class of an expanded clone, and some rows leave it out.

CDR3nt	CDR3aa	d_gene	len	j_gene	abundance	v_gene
TGCGCCAGCAGCCTCTCTTCGGACAGCGCCTCCTACGAGCAGTACTTC	CASSLSSDSASYEQYF	-	16	TRBJ2-7	-	TRBV5-1
TGTGCCAGCAGTGTGGGGGACTATGGCTACACCTTC	CASSVGDYGYTF	-	12	TRBJ1-2	-	TRBV2
TGTGCCAGCAGTTTATTCTCCCCAATCAGGGGAGGTCAGCCCCAGCATTTT	CASSLFSPIRGGQPQHF	-	17	TRBJ1-5	-	TRBV5-8
TGTGCCAGCAACCCCGCCGTCGGGAATTACTACAATGAGCAGTTCTTC	CASNPAVGNYYNEQFF	-	16	TRBJ2-1	-	TRBV28
TGTGCCAGCAGCTCAGTCCCGGGACTAGCGGAAACATATTTT	CASSSVPGLAETYF	TRBD2	14	TRBJ2-3	-	TRBV7-2
TGTGCCAGCAGCTTAGGGGGCGGGCGCACCATATATTTT	CASSLGGGRTIYF	-	13	TRBJ1-3	-	TRBV7-2
TGTGCCAGCATGGGGGGACTAGCGCCAACCTACGAGCAGTACTTC	CASMGGLAPTYEQYF	TRBD2	15	TRBJ2-7	-	TRBV2
TGTGCCAGCGGTCGCCTAGCGGGAACCTACGAGCAGTACTTC	CASGRLAGTYEQYF	TRBD2	14	TRBJ2-7	-	TRBV28
TGTGCCAGCAGCGTAGATCCTTTGAACACTGAAGCTTTCTTT	CASSVDPLNTEAFF	-	14	TRBJ1-1	-	TRBV9
TGCGCCAGCAGCTTGGCCAAGATCCCAGATACGCAGTATTTT	CASSLAKIPDTQYF	-	14	TRBJ2-3	-	TRBV5-1
TGTGCCAGCAGCCGAAGACTAGCGGGAGGGTACGAGCAGTACTTC	CASSRRLAGGYEQYF	TRBD2	15	TRBJ2-7	-	TRBV27
TGTGCCAGCAGTTTGTTCACAGGGGGTCTTGACTATGGCTACACCTTC	CASSLFTGGLDYGYTF	TRBD1	16	TRBJ1-2	-	TRBV28
TGTGCCAGCAGTCGACAGGGGGCGGGCGAGCAGTACTTC	CASSRQGAGEQYF	TRBD1	13	TRBJ2-7	-	TRBV6-1
TGTGCCAGCAGCCCCACCCACGGCGCTAACTATGGCTACACCTTC	CASSPTHGANYGYTF	-	15	TRBJ1-2	-	TRBV28
TGCGCCAGCAGCTTGTCTGGACAGGGGTCCTACGAGCAGTACTTC	CASSLSGQGSYEQYF	TRBD1	15	TRBJ2-7	-	TRBV5-1
TGTGCCAGCAGTTACCGGCGGGACAGGGGGCAATTGATGCAGTACTTC	CASSYRRDRGQLMQYF	TRBD1	16	TRBJ2-7	-	TRBV6-5
TGTGCCAGCAGTGAATCAAGGGGACAGTACGGAGAGACCCAGTACTTC	CASSESRGQYGETQYF	TRBD1	16	TRBJ2-5	-	TRBV6-1
TGTGCCAGCCGGATCTCCGCTAGCACAGATACGCAGTATTTT	CASRISASTDTQYF	-	14	TRBJ2-3	-	TRBV6-6
TGTGCCAGCAGTTCCCTTGGGGGGGGAAGCTCCTACGAGCAGTACTTC	CASSSLGGGSSYEQYF	TRBD2	16	TRBJ2-7	-	TRBV6-5
TGCGCCAGCAGCTTGGAGGGGGCGAGTGGAAACACCATATATTTT	CASSLEGASGNTIYF	TRBD1	15	TRBJ1-3	-	TRBV5-1
TGCGCCAGCAGCTTGGACTGGGAGGCTAATCAGCCCCAGCATTTT	CASSLDWEANQPQHF	-	15	TRBJ1-5	few	TRBV5-1
TGCAGCGTGAGGGACGCGACAACTAACTATGGCTACACCTTC	CSVRDATTNYGYTF	-	14	TRBJ1-2	-	TRBV29-1
TGTGCCAGCAGCTTAAAGGGGGCCGGGGAGCTGTTTTTT	CASSLKGAGELFF	-	13	TRBJ2-2	once	TRBV7-9
TGCAGCGCTCGGACAGGGTTTATCTATAGCAATCAGCCCCAGCATTTT	CSARTGFIYSNQPQHF	TRBD1	16	TRBJ1-5	-	TRBV29-1
TGTGCCAGCAGCGTACTGGGCAATGAGCAGTTCTTC	CASSVLGNEQFF	-	12	TRBJ2-1	few	TRBV9
TGCGCCAGCAGCTTACAGGGGGCGCGAAACGAGCAGTACTTC	CASSLQGARNEQYF	TRBD1	14	TRBJ2-7	-	TRBV5-1
TGCGCCAGCAGGGAGGGGGCCATTTCGATGGAGCAGTACTTC	CASREGAISMEQYF	-	14	TRBJ2-7	-	TRBV5-1
TGCGCCAGCAGTGAGTCGAGAGGGACTAGCGGGATGAAGTACAATGAGCAGTTCTTC	CASSESRGTSGMKYNEQFF	TRBD2	19	TRBJ2-1	-	TRBV10-1
TGCGCCAGCAGCCACCACAGTAGGGGCACAGATACGCAGTATTTT	CASSHHSRGTDTQYF	-	15	TRBJ2-3	-	TRBV4-3
TGTGCCAGTAGTATGCGGGGGGGCACGCTTCATGGCTACACCTTC	CASSMRGGTLHGYTF	-	15	TRBJ1-2	-	TRBV19
TGTGCCATCAGTGCATCACAGGGGGTGGTGGAGACCCAGTACTTC	CAISASQGVVETQYF	TRBD1	15	TRBJ2-5	-	TRBV10-3
TGTGCCAGCAGCTTGAGCGGGATAGAGACCCAGTACTTC	CASSLSGIETQYF	TRBD2	13	TRBJ2-5	-	TRBV5-8
TGTGCCAGCAGCGTAGAGGGGATAACTGAAGCTTTCTTT	CASSVEGITEAFF	-	13	TRBJ1-1	-	TRBV9
TGTGCCAGCAGCCCCCGGGTCATTAGCACAGATACGCAGTATTTT	CASSPRVISTDTQYF	-	15	TRBJ2-3	once	TRBV7-2
TGCGCCAGCAGCTTAACCACAGATACGCAGTATTTT	CASSLTTDTQYF	-	12	TRBJ2-3	-	TRBV5-1
TGTGCCAGCAGCTCGATATCTAGCGGGAGGTCCGTTGTCTACAATGAGCAGTTCTTC	CASSSISSGRSVVYNEQFF	TRBD2	19	TRBJ2-1	-	TRBV5-5
TGTGCCAGCAGACAGGGCACCTACGAGCAGTACTTC	CASRQGTYEQYF	-	12	TRBJ2-7	-	TRBV2
TGTGCCTGGAGTGTAGGGCCGAGGGGAGCCCTCCACTTT	CAWSVGPRGALHF	-	13	TRBJ1-6	-	TRBV30
TGTGCTAGTGGCGGCACAGAGAACACTGAAGCTTTCTTT	CASGGTENTEAFF	-	13	TRBJ1-1	few	TRBV12-5
TGTGCCATCTTCGGGACCGGCCGTGGAAACACCATATATTTT	CAIFGTGRGNTIYF	-	14	TRBJ1-3	-	TRBV10-3
TGTGCCAGCAGCCCGGGACAGTACACCGGGGAGCTGTTTTTT	CASSPGQYTGELFF	TRBD1	14	TRBJ2-2	-	TRBV2
TGTGCCAGCTCGCTCGACGGGGCAGGTCAGCCCCAGCATTTT	CASSLDGAGQPQHF	-	14	TRBJ1-5	-	TRBV18
TGCGCCAGCAGTAAGCTAGCGGATACCTACGAGCAGTACTTC	CASSKLADTYEQYF	TRBD2	14	TRBJ2-7	-	TRBV10-2
TGTGCCTGGAGTGTACAGGGAGGGATGAGCTACAATGAGCAGTTCTTC	CAWSVQGGMSYNEQFF	-	16	TRBJ2-1	-	TRBV30